This TCR beta chain came from a study of blood T cell repertoires in COVID-19. Original handling: Reference gene primer amplification gave nucleated cell count estimates. Assay: immunoSEQ multiplex PCR; the TCRdb copy retains only in-frame clones and omits some. From that table come the V and J calls and clone size; the DNA was used to work out D and trimming. The table lists 120,000 to 150,000 clones, 79% of them singletons, with 8.6% in the top ten. This CDR3 has 13 residues. The V end was cut by 5 bases, the J end by 8 bases, with 15 bases between. Germline V gives CDR1 WSHSY, CDR2 SAAADI. This clone was seen only once.

The receptor's source is a man aged 50 to 59 with active or convalescent COVID-19. Sequencing was performed on peripheral blood. The rearrangement uses TRBV10-2 and TRBJ1-2, with a possible D match to TRBD1 (6 bases). The CDR3 DNA reads TGCGCCAGCAGTCCAGAGGGGGGGCGCGGCTACACCTTC. It translates to CASSPEGGRGYTF.